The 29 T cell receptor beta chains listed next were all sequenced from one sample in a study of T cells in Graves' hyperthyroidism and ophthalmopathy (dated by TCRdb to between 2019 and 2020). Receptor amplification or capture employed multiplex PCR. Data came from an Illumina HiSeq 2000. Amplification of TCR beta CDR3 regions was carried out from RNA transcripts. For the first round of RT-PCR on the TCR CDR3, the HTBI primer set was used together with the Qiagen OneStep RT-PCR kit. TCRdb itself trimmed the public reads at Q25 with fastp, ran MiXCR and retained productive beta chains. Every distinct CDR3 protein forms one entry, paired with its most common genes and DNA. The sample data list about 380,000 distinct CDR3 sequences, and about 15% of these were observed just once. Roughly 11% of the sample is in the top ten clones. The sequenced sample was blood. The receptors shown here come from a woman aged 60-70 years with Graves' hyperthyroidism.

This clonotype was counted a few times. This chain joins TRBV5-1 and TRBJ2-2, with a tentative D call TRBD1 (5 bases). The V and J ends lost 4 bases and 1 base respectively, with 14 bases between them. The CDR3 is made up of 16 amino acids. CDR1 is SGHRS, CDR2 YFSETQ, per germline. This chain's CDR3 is CASSPGGQGNTGELFF. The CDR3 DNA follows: TGCGCCAGCAGCCCGGGTGGGCAGGGGAACACCGGGGAGCTGTTTTTT.

The CDR3 bases are TGTGCCAGCAGCTTAAATGGTGCTTCGGGAGGGGTCAATGAGCAGTTCTTC. The encoded protein is CASSLNGASGGVNEQFF. This sequence joins TRBV7-3 and TRBJ2-1; 8 bases are a match to TRBD2. Germline-derived CDR1 and CDR2 are SGHTA and FQGTGA. V dropped 1 base and J dropped 6; count of bases not matched to a gene: 11. The CDR3 is made up of 17 amino acids. The full variable domain, in which reference TRBV7-3 and TRBJ2-1 provide the parts outside the CDR3, is GAGVSQTPSNKVTEKGKYVELRCDPISGHTALYWYRQSLGQGPEFLIYFQGTGAADDSGLPNDRFFAVRPEGSVSTLKIQRTERGDSAVYLCASSLNGASGGVNEQFFGPGTRLTVL.

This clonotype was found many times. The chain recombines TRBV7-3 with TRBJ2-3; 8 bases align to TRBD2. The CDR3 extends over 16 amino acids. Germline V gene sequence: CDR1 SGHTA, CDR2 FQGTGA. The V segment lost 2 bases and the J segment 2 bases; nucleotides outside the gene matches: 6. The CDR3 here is CASSLGREVTTDTQYF. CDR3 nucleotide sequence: TGTGCCAGCAGCTTAGGGCGGGAGGTGACCACAGATACGCAGTATTTT.

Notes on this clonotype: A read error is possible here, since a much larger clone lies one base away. The CDR3 DNA reads TGTGTCAGCTCACCGAACAGGGTTGGGTCCTACGAGCAGTACTTC. Its translation is CVSSPNRVGSYEQYF. The rearrangement links TRBV18 to TRBJ2-7; D is possibly TRBD1 (6 bases). Germline loops: CDR1 KGHSH, CDR2 LQKENI. CDR3 length: 15 residues.

CDR3 nucleotides: TGTGCTAGTGGGAGCGGGAGGAACCAAGAGACCCAGTACTTC. The encoded protein is CASGSGRNQETQYF. This chain connects TRBV12-5 to TRBJ2-5, with 9 bases identical to TRBD2. V gave up 6 bases and J gave up 0 bases; unmatched junction bases: 2. The germline V gene encodes CDR1 LGHNT and CDR2 FRNRAP. The CDR3 extends over 14 amino acids.

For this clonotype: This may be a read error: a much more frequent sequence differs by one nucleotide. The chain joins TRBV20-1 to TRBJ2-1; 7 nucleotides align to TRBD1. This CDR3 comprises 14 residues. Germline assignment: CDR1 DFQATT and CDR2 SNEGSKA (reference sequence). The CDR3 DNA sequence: TGCGGTGCTCAGGACAGGATTTCCGCCGGTGAGCAGTTCTTC. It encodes CGAQDRISAGEQFF.

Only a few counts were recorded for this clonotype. CDR3 nucleotide sequence: TGCGCCAGCAGCCAAGGGGAGTGGGGACCTGATAACTATGGCTACACCTTC. Translation: CASSQGEWGPDNYGYTF. This chain links TRBV4-1 with TRBJ1-2, with D maybe TRBD1 (5 bases). The CDR3 has 17 amino acids. Per the germline V gene, CDR1 is MGHRA and CDR2 is YSYEKL. The germline V and J ends were trimmed by 1 base and 1 base, with 16 bases remaining between them.

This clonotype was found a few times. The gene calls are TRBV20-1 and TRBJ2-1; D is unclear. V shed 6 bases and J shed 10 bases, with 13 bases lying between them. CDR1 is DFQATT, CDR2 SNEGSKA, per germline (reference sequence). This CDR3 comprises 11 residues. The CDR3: CSAALKKEQFF. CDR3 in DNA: TGCAGTGCCGCTCTGAAGAAGGAGCAGTTCTTC.

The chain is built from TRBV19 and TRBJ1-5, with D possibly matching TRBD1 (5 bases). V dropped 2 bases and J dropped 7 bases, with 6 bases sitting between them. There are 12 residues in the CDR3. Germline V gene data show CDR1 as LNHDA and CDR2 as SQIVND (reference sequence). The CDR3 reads CASSIWGQPQHF. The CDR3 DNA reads TGTGCCAGTAGTATATGGGGGCAGCCCCAGCATTTT.

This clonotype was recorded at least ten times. This chain's CDR3 is CASSFLAGGTDTQYF. Here the CDR3 DNA reads TGCGCCAGCAGCTTCTTAGCGGGAGGAACAGATACGCAGTATTTT. The V gene is TRBV5-1, the J gene TRBJ2-3; 10 bases match TRBD2. Germline assignment: CDR1 SGHRS and CDR2 YFSETQ. The CDR3 has 15 amino acids. The V and J ends lost 2 bases and 3 bases, in that order; junction bases with no gene match: 3.

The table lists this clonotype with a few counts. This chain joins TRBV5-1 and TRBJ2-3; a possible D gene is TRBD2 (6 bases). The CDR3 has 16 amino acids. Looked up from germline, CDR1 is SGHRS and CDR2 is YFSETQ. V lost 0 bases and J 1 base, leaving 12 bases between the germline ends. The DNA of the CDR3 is TGCGCCAGCAGCTTGGAGCTAGCGTACGGCACAGATACGCAGTATTTT. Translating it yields CASSLELAYGTDTQYF.

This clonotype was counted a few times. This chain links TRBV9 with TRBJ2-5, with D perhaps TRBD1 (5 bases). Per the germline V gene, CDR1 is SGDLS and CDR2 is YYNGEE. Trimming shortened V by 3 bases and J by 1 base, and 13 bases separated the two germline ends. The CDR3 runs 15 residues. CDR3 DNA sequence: TGTGCCAGCAGCGATCGTGGGGCATTCCAAGAGACCCAGTACTTC. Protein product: CASSDRGAFQETQYF.

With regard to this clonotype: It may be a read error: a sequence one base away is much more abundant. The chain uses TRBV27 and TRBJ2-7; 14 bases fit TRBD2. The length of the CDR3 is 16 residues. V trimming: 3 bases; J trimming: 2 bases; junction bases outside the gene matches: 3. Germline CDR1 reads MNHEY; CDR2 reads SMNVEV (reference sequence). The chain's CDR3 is CASSFRTSGRPYEQYF. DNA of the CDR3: TGTGCCAGCAGTTTTCGGACTAGCGGGAGGCCCTACGAGCAGTACTTC.

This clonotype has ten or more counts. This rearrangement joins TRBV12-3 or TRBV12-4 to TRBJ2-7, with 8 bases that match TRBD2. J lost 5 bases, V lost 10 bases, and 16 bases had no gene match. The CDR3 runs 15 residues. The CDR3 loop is CATFPSSGSFDEQYF. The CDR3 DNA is TGTGCCACCTTTCCCTCCAGCGGGAGTTTCGACGAGCAGTACTTC.

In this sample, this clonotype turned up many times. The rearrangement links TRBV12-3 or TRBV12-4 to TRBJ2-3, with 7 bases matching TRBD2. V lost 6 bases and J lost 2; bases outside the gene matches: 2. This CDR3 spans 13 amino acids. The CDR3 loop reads CASSGRLTDTQYF. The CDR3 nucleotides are TGTGCCAGCAGCGGGAGGCTCACAGATACGCAGTATTTT.

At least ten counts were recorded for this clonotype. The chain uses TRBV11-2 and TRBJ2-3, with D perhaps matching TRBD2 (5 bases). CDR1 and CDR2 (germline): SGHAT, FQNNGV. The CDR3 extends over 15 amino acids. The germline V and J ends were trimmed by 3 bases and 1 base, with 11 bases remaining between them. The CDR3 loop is CASSLRTDGTDTQYF. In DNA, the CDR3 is TGTGCCAGCAGCTTGCGGACTGACGGCACAGATACGCAGTATTTT.

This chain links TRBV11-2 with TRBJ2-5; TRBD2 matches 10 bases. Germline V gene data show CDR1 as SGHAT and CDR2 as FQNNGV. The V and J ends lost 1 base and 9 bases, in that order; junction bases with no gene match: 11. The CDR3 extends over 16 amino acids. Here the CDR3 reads CASSLGRGATSGSQYF. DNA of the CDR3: TGTGCCAGCAGCTTAGGCCGGGGCGCGACTAGCGGGTCCCAGTACTTC.

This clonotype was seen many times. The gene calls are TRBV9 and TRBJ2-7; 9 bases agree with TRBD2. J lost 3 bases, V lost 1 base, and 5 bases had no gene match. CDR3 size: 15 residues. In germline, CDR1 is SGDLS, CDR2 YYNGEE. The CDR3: CASSVRAGGFYEQYF. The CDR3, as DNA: TGTGCCAGCAGCGTACGAGCGGGAGGCTTCTACGAGCAGTACTTC.

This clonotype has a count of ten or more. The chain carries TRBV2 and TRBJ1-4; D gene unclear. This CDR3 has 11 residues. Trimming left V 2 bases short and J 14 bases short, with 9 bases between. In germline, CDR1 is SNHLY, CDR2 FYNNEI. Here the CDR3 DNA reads TGTGCCAGCAGTGAAATCGGAAGTCTGTTTTTT. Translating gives CASSEIGSLFF.

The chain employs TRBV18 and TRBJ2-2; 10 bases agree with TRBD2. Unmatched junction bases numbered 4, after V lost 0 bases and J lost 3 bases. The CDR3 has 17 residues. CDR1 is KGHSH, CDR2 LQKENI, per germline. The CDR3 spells CASSPPASGSDTGELFF. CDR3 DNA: TGTGCCAGCTCACCACCGGCTAGCGGGAGTGACACCGGGGAGCTGTTTTTT.

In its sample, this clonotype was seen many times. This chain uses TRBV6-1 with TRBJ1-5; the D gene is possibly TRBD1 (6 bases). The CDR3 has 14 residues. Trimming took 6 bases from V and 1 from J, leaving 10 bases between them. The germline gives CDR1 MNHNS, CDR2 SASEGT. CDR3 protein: CASRDSGSNQPQHF. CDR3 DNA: TGTGCCAGCAGGGACAGCGGGAGCAATCAGCCCCAGCATTTT.

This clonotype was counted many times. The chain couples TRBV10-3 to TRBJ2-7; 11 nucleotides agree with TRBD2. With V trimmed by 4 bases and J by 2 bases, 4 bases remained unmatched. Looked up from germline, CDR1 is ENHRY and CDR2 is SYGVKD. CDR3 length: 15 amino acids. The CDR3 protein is CAISGGLAVTYEQYF. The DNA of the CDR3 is TGTGCCATCAGTGGGGGACTAGCGGTAACCTACGAGCAGTACTTC.

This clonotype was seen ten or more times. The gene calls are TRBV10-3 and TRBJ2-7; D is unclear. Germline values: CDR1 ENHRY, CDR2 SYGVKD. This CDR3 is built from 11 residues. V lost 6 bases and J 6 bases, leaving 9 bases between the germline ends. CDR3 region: CAISSSLEQYF. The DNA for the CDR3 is TGTGCCATCAGCTCCAGCCTCGAGCAGTACTTC.

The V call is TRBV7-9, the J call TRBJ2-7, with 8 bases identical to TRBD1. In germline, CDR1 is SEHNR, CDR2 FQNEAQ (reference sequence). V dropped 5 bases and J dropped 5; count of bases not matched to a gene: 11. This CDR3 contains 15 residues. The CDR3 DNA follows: TGTGCCAGCAGCCCGCTTCGGACAGGGCCCCACGAGCAGTACTTC. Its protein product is CASSPLRTGPHEQYF.

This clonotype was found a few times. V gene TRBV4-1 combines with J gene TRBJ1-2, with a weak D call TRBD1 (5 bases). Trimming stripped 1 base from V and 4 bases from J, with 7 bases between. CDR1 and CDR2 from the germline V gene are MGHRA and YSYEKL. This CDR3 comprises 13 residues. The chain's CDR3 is CASSQVGPYGYTF. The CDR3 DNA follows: TGCGCCAGCAGCCAAGTGGGGCCCTATGGCTACACCTTC.

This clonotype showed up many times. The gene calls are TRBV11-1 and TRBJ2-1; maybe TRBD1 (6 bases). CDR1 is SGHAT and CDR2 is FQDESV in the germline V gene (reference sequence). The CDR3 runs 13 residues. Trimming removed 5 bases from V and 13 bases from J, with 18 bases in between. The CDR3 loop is CASSLSDSPRQFF. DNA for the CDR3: TGTGCCAGCAGCCTCTCGGACAGTCCCCGACAGTTCTTC.

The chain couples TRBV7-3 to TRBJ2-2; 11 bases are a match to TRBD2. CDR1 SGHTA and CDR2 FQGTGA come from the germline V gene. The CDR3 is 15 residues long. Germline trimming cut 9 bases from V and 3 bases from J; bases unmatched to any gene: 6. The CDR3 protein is CARPGLADYTGELFF. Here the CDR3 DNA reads TGTGCCAGGCCGGGACTAGCGGATTACACCGGGGAGCTGTTTTTT.

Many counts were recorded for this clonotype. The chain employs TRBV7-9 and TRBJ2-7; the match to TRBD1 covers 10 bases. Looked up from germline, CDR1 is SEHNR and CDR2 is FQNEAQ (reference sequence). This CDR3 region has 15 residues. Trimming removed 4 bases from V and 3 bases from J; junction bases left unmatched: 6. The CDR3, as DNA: TGTGCCAGCAGCTCCACCCGGGACAGGGGCTACGAGCAGTACTTC. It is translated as CASSSTRDRGYEQYF. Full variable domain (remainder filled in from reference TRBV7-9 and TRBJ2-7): DTGVSQNPRHKITKRGQNVTFRCDPISEHNRLYWYRQTLGQGPEFLTYFQNEAQLEKSRLLSDRFSAERPKGSFSTLEIQRTEQGDSAMYLCASSSTRDRGYEQYFGPGTRLTVT.

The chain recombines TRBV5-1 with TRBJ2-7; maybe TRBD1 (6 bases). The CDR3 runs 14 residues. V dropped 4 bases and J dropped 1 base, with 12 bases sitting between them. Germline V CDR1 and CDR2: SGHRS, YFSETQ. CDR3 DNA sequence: TGCGCCAGCAGCCTATCGACAGGATCCTACGAGCAGTACTTC. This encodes CASSLSTGSYEQYF. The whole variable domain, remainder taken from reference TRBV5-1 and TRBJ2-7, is KAGVTQTPRYLIKTRGQQVTLSCSPISGHRSVSWYQQTPGQGLQFLFEYFSETQRNKGNFPGRFSGRQFSNSRSEMNVSTLELGDSALYLCASSLSTGSYEQYFGPGTRLTVT.